The 4 T cell receptor beta chains given below trace back to one sample, sequenced in a study of blood T cell repertoires in COVID-19. Some clones are missing from TCRdb's copy, which holds only in-frame ones; the method was immunoSEQ multiplex PCR. The table lists 200,000 to 250,000 clones, roughly 79% of them singletons. Sequencing was done on a sample of peripheral blood. Receptors were obtained from a woman of 80 years or more with COVID-19, enrolled during active disease.

The V call is TRBV3-1 (or the pseudogene TRBV3-2), the J call TRBJ1-6; 7 bases fit TRBD1. V dropped 3 bases and J dropped 6; count of bases not matched to a gene: 5. This CDR3 is 15 amino acids long. Germline CDR1 and CDR2: LGHDT and YNNKEL (reference sequence). CDR3 nucleotide sequence: TGTGCCAGCAGCCACGGGACAGTGCGTAATTCACCCCTCCACTTT. Amino acids: CASSHGTVRNSPLHF.

The chain carries TRBV24-1 and TRBJ2-7, with D possibly being TRBD1 (6 bases). CDR1 and CDR2 from the germline V gene are KGHDR and SFDVKD. Trimming took 5 bases from V and 6 from J, leaving 7 bases between them. CDR3 size: 11 residues. As DNA, the CDR3 is TGTGCCACCAGTGGGGGGCTCGAGCAGTACTTC. It translates to CATSGGLEQYF.

The rearrangement joins TRBV30 to TRBJ1-1; D is undetermined. The CDR3 sequence is 11 residues long. Germline loops: CDR1 GTSNPN, CDR2 SVGIG (reference sequence). Deletions cut 4 bases from V and 11 bases from J, with 14 bases between. CDR3 region: CAWKGGSDAFF. The CDR3 DNA follows: TGTGCCTGGAAGGGAGGGTCGGACGCTTTCTTT.

This clone has more than one count but fewer than ten. The chain employs TRBV9 and TRBJ2-3; tentative D call: TRBD1 (6 bases). The V gene's germline CDR1 is SGDLS and CDR2 YYNGEE. Trimming pared 6 bases from V and 0 bases from J, leaving 14 bases between. There are 15 residues in the CDR3. The CDR3 protein is CASNPGDTSTDTQYF. In DNA, the CDR3 is TGTGCCAGCAATCCCGGGGACACTAGCACAGATACGCAGTATTTT. The whole variable domain, filled in from reference TRBV9 and TRBJ2-3, reads DSGVTQTPKHLITATGQRVTLRCSPRSGDLSVYWYQQSLDQGLQFLIQYYNGEERAKGNILERFSAQQFPDLHSELNLSSLELGDSALYFCASNPGDTSTDTQYFGPGTRLTVL.